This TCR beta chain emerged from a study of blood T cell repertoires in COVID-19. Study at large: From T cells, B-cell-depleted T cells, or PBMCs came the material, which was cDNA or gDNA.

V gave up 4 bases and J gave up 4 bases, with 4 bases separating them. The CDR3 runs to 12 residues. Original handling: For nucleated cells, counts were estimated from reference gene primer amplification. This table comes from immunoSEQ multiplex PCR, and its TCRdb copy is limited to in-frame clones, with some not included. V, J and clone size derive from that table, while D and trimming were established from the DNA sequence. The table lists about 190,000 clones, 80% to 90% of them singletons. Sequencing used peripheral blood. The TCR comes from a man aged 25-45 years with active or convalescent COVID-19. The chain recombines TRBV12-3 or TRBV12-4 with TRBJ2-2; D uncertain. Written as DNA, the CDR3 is TGTGCCAGCAGTTACTTCACCGGGGAGCTGTTTTTT. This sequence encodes CASSYFTGELFF.